This TCR beta chain was retrieved from a study of T cell responses to AZD1222 COVID-19 vaccine. Study-wide results and caveats: Spike-spanning, vaccine-associated CD4 TCRs were dominant at 160-218 and 743-854. Spike-specific TCR breadth and depth went up after people got two AZD1222 doses.

There are a few counts of this clone. Antigen: not known. Only in-frame clones appear in the TCRdb table, and some are missing; sequencing was by immunoSEQ multiplex PCR. The top ten hold approximately 20% of the sample, which has around 140,000 clones, just over 85% seen once. The TCR comes from an adult in good health. The sequenced sample was peripheral blood, obtained on day 0 of AZD1222 vaccination.

The chain's CDR3 is CASSLNENTIYF. The CDR3 DNA reads as TGTGCCAGCAGCCTCAATGAGAACACCATATATTTT. The chain carries TRBV5-6 and TRBJ1-3, with D unresolved. The CDR3 is 12 amino acids. CDR1 is SGHDT and CDR2 is YYEEEE in the germline V gene. The V gene lost 4 bases and the J gene lost 7 bases, with 9 bases spanning the gap.